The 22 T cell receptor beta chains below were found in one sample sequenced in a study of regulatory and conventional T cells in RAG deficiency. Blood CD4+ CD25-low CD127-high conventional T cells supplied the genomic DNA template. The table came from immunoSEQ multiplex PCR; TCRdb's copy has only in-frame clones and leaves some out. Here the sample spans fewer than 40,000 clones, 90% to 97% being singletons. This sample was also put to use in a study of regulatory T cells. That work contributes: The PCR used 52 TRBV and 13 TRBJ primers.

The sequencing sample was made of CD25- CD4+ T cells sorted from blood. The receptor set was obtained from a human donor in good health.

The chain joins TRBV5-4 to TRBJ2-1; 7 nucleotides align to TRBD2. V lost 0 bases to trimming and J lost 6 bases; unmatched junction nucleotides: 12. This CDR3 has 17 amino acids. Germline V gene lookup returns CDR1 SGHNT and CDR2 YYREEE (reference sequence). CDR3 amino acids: CASSLDGVSGKGNEQFF. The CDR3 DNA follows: TGTGCCAGCAGCTTGGATGGAGTAAGCGGGAAGGGCAATGAGCAGTTCTTC.

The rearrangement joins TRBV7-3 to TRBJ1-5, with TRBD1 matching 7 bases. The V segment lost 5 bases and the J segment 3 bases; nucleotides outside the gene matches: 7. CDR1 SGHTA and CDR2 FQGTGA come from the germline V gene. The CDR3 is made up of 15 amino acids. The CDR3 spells CASSPWDSFNQPQHF. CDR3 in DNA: TGTGCCAGCAGCCCCTGGGACAGCTTCAATCAGCCCCAGCATTTT.

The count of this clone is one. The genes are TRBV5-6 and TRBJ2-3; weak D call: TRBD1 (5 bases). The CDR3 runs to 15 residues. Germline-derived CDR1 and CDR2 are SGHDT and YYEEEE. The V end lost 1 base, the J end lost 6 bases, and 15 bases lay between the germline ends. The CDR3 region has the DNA TGTGCCAGCAGCTTGTTCCAGGGTGGTCGGGATACGCAGTATTTT. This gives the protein CASSLFQGGRDTQYF. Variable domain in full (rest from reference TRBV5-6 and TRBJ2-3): DAGVTQSPTHLIKTRGQQVTLRCSPKSGHDTVSWYQQALGQGPQFIFQYYEEEERQRGNFPDRFSGHQFPNYSSELNVNALLLGDSALYLCASSLFQGGRDTQYFGPGTRLTVL.

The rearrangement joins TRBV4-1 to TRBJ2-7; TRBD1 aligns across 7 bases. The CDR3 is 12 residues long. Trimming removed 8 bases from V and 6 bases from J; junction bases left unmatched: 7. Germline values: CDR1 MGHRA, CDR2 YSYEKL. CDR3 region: CASGQGGLEQYF. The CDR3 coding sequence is TGCGCCAGCGGGCAAGGGGGCCTCGAGCAGTACTTC.

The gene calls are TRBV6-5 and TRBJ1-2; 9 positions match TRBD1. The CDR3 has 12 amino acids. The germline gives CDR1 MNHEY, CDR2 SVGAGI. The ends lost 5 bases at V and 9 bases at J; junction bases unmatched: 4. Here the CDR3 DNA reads TGTGCCAGCAGTCCGGGACAGGGCCGCTACACCTTC. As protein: CASSPGQGRYTF.

The CDR3 is CASSPGTGNQPQHF. CDR3 coding DNA: TGTGCCAGCAGCCCGGGGACAGGGAATCAGCCCCAGCATTTT. V gene TRBV5-4 combines with J gene TRBJ1-5; 9 bases match TRBD1. V trimming: 4 bases; J trimming: 4 bases; junction bases outside the gene matches: 3. The CDR3 has 14 amino acids. Germline values: CDR1 SGHNT, CDR2 YYREEE (reference sequence).

The CDR3 protein is CASSSDRLSNEKLFF. The CDR3 DNA reads as TGTGCCAGCTCTTCCGACAGATTAAGTAATGAAAAACTGTTTTTT. The chain has TRBV18 and TRBJ1-4; possible D gene TRBD1, 5 bases. V was shortened by 6 bases and J by 4 bases, with 15 bases between the two germline ends. Per germline, CDR1 KGHSH and CDR2 LQKENI. CDR3 length equals 15 residues.

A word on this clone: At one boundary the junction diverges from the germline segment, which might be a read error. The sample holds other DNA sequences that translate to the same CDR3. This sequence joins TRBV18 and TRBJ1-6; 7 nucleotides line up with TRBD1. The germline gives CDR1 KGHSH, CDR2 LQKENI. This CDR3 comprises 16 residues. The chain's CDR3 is CASSPPRTGANSPLHF. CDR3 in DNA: TGTGCCAGCTCACCACCTAGAACAGGGGCTAATTCCCCCCTCCACTTT.

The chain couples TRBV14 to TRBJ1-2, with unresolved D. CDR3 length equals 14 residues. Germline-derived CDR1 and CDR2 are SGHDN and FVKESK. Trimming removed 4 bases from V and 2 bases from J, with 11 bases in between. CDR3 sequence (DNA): TGTGCCAGCAGCCCCTTGTCCCCGAACTATGGCTACACCTTC. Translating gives CASSPLSPNYGYTF.

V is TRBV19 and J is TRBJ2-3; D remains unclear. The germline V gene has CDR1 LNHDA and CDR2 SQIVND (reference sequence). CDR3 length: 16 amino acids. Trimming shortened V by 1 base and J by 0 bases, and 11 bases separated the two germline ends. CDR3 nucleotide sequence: TGTGCCAGTAGTATAGGTCTTCTGGCTAGCACAGATACGCAGTATTTT. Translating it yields CASSIGLLASTDTQYF.

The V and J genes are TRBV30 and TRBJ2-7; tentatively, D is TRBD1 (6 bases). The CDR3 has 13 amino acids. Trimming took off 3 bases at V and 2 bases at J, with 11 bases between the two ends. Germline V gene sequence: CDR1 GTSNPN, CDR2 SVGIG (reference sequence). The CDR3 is CAWSGTNTYEQYF. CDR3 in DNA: TGTGCCTGGAGCGGGACAAACACCTACGAGCAGTACTTC.

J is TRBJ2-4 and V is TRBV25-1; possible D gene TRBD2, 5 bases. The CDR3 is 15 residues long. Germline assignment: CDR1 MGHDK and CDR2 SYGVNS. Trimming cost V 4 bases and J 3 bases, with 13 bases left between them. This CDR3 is CASSVQSGGKNIQYF. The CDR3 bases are TGTGCCAGCAGTGTACAGTCCGGAGGCAAAAACATTCAGTACTTC.

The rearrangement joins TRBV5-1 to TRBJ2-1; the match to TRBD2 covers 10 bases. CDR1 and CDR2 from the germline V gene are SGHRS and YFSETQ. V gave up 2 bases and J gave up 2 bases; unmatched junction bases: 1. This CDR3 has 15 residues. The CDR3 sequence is CASSLLAGPYNEQFF. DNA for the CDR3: TGCGCCAGCAGCTTACTAGCGGGGCCCTACAATGAGCAGTTCTTC. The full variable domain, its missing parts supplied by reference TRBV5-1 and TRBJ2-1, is KAGVTQTPRYLIKTRGQQVTLSCSPISGHRSVSWYQQTPGQGLQFLFEYFSETQRNKGNFPGRFSGRQFSNSRSEMNVSTLELGDSALYLCASSLLAGPYNEQFFGPGTRLTVL.

CDR3 nucleotides: TGCGCCAGCAGCCTAACCACCGGGACCAGGGGTGAAAAACTGTTTTTT. Translating it yields CASSLTTGTRGEKLFF. The J gene is TRBJ1-4, the V gene TRBV4-1; D is possibly TRBD1 (6 bases). Between the trimmed V and J ends, which lost 4 bases and 7 bases, there was a span of 19 bases. Germline V lookup: CDR1 MGHRA, CDR2 YSYEKL. The CDR3 runs 16 residues.

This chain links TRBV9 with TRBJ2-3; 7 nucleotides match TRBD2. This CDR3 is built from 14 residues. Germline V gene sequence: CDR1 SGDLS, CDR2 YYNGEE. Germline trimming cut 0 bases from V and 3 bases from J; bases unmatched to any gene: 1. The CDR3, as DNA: TGTGCCAGCAGCGTAGAAGCGGGAACAGATACGCAGTATTTT. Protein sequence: CASSVEAGTDTQYF.

CDR3 region: CASSLGQGVHYEQYF. CDR3 sequence (DNA): TGTGCCAGCAGCTTGGGGCAGGGGGTACACTACGAGCAGTACTTC. The V and J genes are TRBV5-4 and TRBJ2-7, with 7 bases fitting TRBD1. The CDR3 runs to 15 residues. The junction had 6 bases not matched to a gene; V was cut back by 0 bases and J by 3 bases. CDR1 is SGHNT and CDR2 is YYREEE in the germline V gene (reference sequence). Based on the CDR3 plus reference TRBV5-4 and TRBJ2-7, the full variable domain is ETGVTQSPTHLIKTRGQQVTLRCSSQSGHNTVSWYQQALGQGPQFIFQYYREEENGRGNFPPRFSGLQFPNYSSELNVNALELDDSALYLCASSLGQGVHYEQYFGPGTRLTVT.

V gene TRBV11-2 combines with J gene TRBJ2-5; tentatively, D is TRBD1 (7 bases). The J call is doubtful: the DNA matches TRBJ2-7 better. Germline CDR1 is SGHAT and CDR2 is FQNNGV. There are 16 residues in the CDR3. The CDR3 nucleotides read TGTGCCAGCAGCTCAGGGGGGAGTAGGGGTCGGCACGAGCAGTACTTC. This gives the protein CASSSGGSRGRHEQYF.

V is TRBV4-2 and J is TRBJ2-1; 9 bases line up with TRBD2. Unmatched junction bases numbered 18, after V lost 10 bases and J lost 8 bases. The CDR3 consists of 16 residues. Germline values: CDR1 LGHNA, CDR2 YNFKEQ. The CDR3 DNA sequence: TGTGCCACCACCCCGTATAGCGGGAGCCCTTGGGATGAGCAGTTCTTC. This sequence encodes CATTPYSGSPWDEQFF.

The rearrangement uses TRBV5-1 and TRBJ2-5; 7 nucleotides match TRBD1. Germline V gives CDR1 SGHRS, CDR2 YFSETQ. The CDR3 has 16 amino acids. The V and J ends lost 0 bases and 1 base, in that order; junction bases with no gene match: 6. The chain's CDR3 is CASSLGPSGGQETQYF. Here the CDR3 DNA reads TGCGCCAGCAGCTTGGGCCCATCAGGGGGCCAAGAGACCCAGTACTTC.

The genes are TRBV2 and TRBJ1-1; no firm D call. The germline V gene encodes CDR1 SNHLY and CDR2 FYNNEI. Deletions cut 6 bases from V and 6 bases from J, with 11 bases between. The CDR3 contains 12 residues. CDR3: CASSRQAPEAFF. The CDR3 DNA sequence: TGTGCCAGCAGCCGGCAGGCGCCTGAAGCTTTCTTT.

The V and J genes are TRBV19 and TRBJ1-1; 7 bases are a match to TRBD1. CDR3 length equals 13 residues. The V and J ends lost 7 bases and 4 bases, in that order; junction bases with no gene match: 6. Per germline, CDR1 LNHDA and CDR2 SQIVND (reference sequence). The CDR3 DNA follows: TGTGCCAGTATGACGACAGGGCCCACTGAAGCTTTCTTT. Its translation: CASMTTGPTEAFF.

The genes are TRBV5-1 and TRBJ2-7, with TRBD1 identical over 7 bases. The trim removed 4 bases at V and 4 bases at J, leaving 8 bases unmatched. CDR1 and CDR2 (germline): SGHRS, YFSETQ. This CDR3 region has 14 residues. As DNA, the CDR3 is TGCGCCAGCAGCCCGACAGGGCTTGGGTACGAGCAGTACTTC. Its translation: CASSPTGLGYEQYF. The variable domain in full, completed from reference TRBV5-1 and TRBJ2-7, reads KAGVTQTPRYLIKTRGQQVTLSCSPISGHRSVSWYQQTPGQGLQFLFEYFSETQRNKGNFPGRFSGRQFSNSRSEMNVSTLELGDSALYLCASSPTGLGYEQYFGPGTRLTVT.